This T cell receptor beta chain was profiled in a study of T cells in Graves' hyperthyroidism and ophthalmopathy. Study-wide points: Peripheral blood also featured most of the thyroid clonotypes expanded above 0.001.

TCR beta CDR3 regions were amplified from RNA. With the HTBI primer set, the TCR CDR3 went through a first round of RT-PCR. TCRdb itself ran the multiplex PCR reads through MiXCR, one entry per CDR3 protein. In the table there are a few hundred thousand distinct CDR3 sequences, about 18% of which are singletons. Not enrolled were patients with uncontrolled infection, other autoimmune disease, pregnancy or lactation. V lost 4 bases and J 0 bases, leaving 9 bases between the germline ends. The length of the CDR3 is 14 residues. Germline CDR1 SEHNR, CDR2 FQNEAQ (reference sequence). This clonotype was seen ten or more times. Its antigen remains unidentified.

This clonotype originated in a man aged 18 to 29 with Graves' ophthalmopathy. The chain links TRBV7-9 to TRBJ2-5; tentatively, D is TRBD2 (6 bases). Sequences were obtained from blood. CDR3 loop: CASSSWGDQETQYF. CDR3 DNA sequence: TGTGCCAGCAGCTCCTGGGGGGACCAAGAGACCCAGTACTTC. The full variable domain, rest sourced from reference TRBV7-9 and TRBJ2-5, is DTGVSQNPRHKITKRGQNVTFRCDPISEHNRLYWYRQTLGQGPEFLTYFQNEAQLEKSRLLSDRFSAERPKGSFSTLEIQRTEQGDSAMYLCASSSWGDQETQYFGPGTRLLVL.